The 2 T cell receptor delta chains given below trace back to one sample, sequenced in a study of gamma-delta T cells after stem cell transplantation. TCRdb ran CATT on the RT-PCR reads. The table lists around 2,500 delta-chain clones, 30% of them singletons, with approximately 31% in the top ten. Material for sequencing was gamma-delta T cells. These receptor sequences come from a human donor. It is not recorded whose cells these are; they may come from a transplant donor.

This clone qualifies as medium-sized. This chain joins TRDV2 and TRDJ1, with TRDD3 matching 12 bases. Germline V gene sequence: CDR1 GEAIGNYY, CDR2 EKD. The length of the CDR3 is 16 residues. The J segment lost 1 base and the V segment lost 2 bases, leaving 4 bases of the junction unmatched. The CDR3 DNA is TGTGCCTGTGACAGACTGGGGGATACTATCACCGATAAACTCATCTTT. It specifies CACDRLGDTITDKLIF.

This clone occurred once. The chain is built from TRDV1 and TRDJ1, with 9 bases fitting TRDD3. CDR1 is TSWWSYY, CDR2 QGS, per germline. This CDR3 is 19 amino acids long. V was pared by 2 bases and J by 2 bases, with 15 bases of the junction left unmatched. Here the CDR3 DNA reads TGTGCTCTTGGGGAAGAACTGGGGATACGGAGCCCCTTTACCGATAAACTCATCTTT. Its translation is CALGEELGIRSPFTDKLIF.